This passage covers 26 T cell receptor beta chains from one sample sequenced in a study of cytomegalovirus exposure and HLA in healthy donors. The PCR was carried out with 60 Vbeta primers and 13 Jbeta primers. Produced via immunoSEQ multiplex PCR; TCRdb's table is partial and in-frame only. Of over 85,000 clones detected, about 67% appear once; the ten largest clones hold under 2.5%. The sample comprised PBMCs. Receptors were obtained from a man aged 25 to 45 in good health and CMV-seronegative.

The CDR3 sequence: CASSPGQGYEQYF. CDR3 DNA: TGTGCCAGCTCCCCGGGACAGGGGTACGAGCAGTACTTC. This chain connects TRBV28 to TRBJ2-7, with 10 bases aligning to TRBD1. The CDR3 contains 13 residues. Unmatched junction bases numbered 5, after V lost 8 bases and J lost 4 bases. Germline CDR1 and CDR2: MDHEN and SYDVKM.

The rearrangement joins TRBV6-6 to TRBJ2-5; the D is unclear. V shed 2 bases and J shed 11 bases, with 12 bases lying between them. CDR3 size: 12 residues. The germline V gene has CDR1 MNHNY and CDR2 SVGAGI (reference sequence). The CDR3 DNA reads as TGTGCCAGCAGTTACGGGTCAGGTGAGCAGTACTTC. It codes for CASSYGSGEQYF.

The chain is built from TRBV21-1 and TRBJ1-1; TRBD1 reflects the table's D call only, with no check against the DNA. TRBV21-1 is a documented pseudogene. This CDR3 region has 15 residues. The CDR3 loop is CASSKVGQGDTEAFF. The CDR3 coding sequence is TGTGCCAGCAGCAAAGTCGGCCAGGGGGACACTGAAGCTTTCTTT.

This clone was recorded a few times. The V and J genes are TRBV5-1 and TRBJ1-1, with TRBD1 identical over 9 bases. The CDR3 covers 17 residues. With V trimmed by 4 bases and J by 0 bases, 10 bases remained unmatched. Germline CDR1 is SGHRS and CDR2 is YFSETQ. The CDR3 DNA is TGCGCCAGCAGCCCCACCTCGGGACAGGGAATGAACACTGAAGCTTTCTTT. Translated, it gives CASSPTSGQGMNTEAFF. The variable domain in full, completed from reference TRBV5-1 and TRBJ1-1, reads KAGVTQTPRYLIKTRGQQVTLSCSPISGHRSVSWYQQTPGQGLQFLFEYFSETQRNKGNFPGRFSGRQFSNSRSEMNVSTLELGDSALYLCASSPTSGQGMNTEAFFGQGTRLTVV.

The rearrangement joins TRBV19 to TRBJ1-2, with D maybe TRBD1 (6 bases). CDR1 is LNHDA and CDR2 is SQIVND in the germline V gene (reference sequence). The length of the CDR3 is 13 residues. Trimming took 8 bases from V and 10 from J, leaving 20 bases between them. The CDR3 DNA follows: TGTGCCAGTGCCCAACAGGGTGGTGGACTCTACACCTTC. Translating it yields CASAQQGGGLYTF. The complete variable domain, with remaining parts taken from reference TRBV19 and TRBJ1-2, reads DGGITQSPKYLFRKEGQNVTLSCEQNLNHDAMYWYRQDPGQGLRLIYYSQIVNDFQKGDIAEGYSVSREKKESFPLTVTSAQKNPTAFYLCASAQQGGGLYTFGSGTRLTVV.

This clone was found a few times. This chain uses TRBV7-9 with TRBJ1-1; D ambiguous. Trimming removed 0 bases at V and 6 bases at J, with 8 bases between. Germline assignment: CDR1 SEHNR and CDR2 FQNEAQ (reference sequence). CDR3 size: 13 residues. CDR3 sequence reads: CASSLAPVAEAFF. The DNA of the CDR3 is TGTGCCAGCAGCTTAGCGCCGGTGGCTGAAGCTTTCTTT.

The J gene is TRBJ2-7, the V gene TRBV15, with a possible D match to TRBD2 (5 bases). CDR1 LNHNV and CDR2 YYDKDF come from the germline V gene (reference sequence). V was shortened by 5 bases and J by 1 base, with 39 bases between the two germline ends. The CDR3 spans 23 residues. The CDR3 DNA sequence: TGTGCCACCAGCGCCCAGAAAAATCTCCCCTGGGCAGGTGGGAGACGGAGTTCCTACGAGCAGTACTTC. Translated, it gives CATSAQKNLPWAGGRRSSYEQYF.

The CDR3 DNA reads as TGTGCCAGCAGCCCCCGACAGGGGGCTGGAGAGCAGTACTTC. This sequence encodes CASSPRQGAGEQYF. The J gene is TRBJ2-7, the V gene TRBV4-2; TRBD1 agrees at 10 bases. Germline trimming cut 4 bases from V and 7 bases from J; bases unmatched to any gene: 7. This CDR3 has 14 amino acids. Per the germline V gene, CDR1 is LGHNA and CDR2 is YNFKEQ.

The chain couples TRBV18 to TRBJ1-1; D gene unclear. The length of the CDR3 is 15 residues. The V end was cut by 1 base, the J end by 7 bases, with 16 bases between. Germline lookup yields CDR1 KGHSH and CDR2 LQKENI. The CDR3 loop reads CASSPRRGVIGEAFF. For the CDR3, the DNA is TGTGCCAGCTCACCACGTCGGGGAGTTATTGGTGAAGCTTTCTTT.

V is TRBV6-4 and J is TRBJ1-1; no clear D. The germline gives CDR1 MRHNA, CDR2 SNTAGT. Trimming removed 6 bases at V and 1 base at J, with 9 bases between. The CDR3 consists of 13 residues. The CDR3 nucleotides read TGTGCCAGCAGCGGAGACCGGAACACTGAAGCTTTCTTT. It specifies CASSGDRNTEAFF.

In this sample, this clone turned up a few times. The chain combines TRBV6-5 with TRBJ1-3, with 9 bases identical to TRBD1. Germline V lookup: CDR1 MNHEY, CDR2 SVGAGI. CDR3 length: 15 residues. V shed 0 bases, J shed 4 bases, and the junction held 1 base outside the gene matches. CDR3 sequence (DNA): TGTGCCAGCAGTTACTCGACAGGGGGAGGAAACACCATATATTTT. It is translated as CASSYSTGGGNTIYF.

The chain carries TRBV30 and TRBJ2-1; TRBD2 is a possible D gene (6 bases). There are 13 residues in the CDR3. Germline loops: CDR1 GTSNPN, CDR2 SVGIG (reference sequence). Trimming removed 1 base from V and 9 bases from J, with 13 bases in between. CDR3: CAWSETSIGEQFF. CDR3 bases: TGTGCCTGGAGTGAGACTAGTATCGGTGAGCAGTTCTTC.

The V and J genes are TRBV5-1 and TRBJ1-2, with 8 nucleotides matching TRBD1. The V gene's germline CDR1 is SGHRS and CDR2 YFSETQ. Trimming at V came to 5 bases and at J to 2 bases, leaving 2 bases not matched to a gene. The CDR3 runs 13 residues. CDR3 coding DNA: TGCGCCAGCAGACAGGGGGAGAACTATGGCTACACCTTC. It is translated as CASRQGENYGYTF.

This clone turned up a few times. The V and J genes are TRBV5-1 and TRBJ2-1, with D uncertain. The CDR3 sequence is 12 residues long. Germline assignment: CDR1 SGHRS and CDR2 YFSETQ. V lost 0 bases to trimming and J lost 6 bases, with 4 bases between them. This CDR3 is CASSLGGNEQFF. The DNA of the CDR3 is TGCGCCAGCAGCTTGGGCGGCAATGAGCAGTTCTTC.

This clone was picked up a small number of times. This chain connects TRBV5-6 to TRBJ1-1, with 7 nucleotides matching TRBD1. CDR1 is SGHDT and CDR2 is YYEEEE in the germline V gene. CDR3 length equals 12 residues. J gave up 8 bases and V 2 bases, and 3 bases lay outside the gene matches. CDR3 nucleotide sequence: TGTGCCAGCAGCTTCCAGGGGGGAGAAGCTTTCTTT. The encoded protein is CASSFQGGEAFF. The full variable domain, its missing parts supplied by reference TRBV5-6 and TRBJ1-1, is DAGVTQSPTHLIKTRGQQVTLRCSPKSGHDTVSWYQQALGQGPQFIFQYYEEEERQRGNFPDRFSGHQFPNYSSELNVNALLLGDSALYLCASSFQGGEAFFGQGTRLTVV.

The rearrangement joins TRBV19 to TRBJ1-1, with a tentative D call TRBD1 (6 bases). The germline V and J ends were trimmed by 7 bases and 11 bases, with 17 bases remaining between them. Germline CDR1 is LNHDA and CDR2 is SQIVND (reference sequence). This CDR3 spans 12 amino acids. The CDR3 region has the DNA TGTGCCAGTACGCAGGGGAGTGTAGGGGCTTTCTTT. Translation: CASTQGSVGAFF.

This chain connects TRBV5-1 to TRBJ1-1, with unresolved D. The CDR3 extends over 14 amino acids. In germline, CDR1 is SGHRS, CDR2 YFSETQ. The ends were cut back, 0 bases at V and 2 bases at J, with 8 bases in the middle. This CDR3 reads CASSLALRNTEAFF. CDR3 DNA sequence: TGCGCCAGCAGCTTGGCCCTGCGCAACACTGAAGCTTTCTTT.

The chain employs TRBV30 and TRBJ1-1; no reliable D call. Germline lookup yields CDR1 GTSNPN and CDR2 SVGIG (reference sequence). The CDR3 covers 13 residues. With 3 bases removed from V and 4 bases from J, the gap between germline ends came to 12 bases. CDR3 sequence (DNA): TGTGCCTGGAGCGGAGGCGCGAGCACTGAAGCTTTCTTT. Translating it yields CAWSGGASTEAFF.

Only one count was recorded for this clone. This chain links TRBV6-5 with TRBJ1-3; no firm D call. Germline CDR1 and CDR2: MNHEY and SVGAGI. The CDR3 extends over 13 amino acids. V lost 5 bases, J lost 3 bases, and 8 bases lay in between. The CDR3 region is CASSLASGNTIYF. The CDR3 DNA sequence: TGTGCCAGCAGTCTGGCCAGTGGAAACACCATATATTTT.

The DNA of the CDR3 is TGCGCCAGCAGCCAAGGCGTGGACAGTCATTACGAGCAGTACTTC. It codes for CASSQGVDSHYEQYF. The chain joins TRBV4-1 to TRBJ2-7, with D perhaps TRBD1 (6 bases). V was pared by 1 base and J by 4 bases, with 14 bases between. Germline CDR1 MGHRA, CDR2 YSYEKL. This CDR3 is built from 15 residues.

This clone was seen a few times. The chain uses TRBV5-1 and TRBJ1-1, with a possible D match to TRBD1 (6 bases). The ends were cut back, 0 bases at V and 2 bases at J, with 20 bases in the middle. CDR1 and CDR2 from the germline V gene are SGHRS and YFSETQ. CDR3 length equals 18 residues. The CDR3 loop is CASSLGGGRITPNTEAFF. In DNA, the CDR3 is TGCGCCAGCAGCTTGGGAGGGGGTAGGATAACCCCTAACACTGAAGCTTTCTTT.

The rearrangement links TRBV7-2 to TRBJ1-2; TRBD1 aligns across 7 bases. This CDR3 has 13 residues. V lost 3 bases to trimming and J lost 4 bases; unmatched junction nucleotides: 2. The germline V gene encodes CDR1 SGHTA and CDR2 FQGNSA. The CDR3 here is CASSLGQIYGYTF. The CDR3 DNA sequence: TGTGCCAGCAGCTTGGGACAGATCTATGGCTACACCTTC.

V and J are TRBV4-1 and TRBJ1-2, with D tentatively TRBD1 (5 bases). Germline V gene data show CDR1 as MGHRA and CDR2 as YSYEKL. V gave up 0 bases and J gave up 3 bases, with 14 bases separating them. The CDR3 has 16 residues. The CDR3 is CASSQDFVEGDYGYTF. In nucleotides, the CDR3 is TGCGCCAGCAGCCAAGACTTCGTGGAAGGGGACTATGGCTACACCTTC.

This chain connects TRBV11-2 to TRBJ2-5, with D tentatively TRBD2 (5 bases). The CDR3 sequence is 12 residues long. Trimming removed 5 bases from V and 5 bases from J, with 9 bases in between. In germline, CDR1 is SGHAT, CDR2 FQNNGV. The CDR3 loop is CASSGLGETQYF. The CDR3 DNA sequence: TGTGCCAGCAGCGGACTTGGGGAGACCCAGTACTTC.

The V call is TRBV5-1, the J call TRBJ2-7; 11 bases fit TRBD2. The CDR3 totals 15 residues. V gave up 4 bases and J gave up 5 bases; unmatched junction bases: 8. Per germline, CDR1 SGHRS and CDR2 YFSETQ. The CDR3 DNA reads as TGCGCCAGCAGCCCGGGACTAGCGGTCCCTAACGAGCAGTACTTC. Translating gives CASSPGLAVPNEQYF.

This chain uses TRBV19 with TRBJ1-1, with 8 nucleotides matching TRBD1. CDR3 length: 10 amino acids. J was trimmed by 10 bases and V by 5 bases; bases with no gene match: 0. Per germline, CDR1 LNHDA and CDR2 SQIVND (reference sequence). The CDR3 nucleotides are TGTGCCAGTAGTGACAGGGGAGCTTTCTTT. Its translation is CASSDRGAFF. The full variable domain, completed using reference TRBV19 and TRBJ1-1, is DGGITQSPKYLFRKEGQNVTLSCEQNLNHDAMYWYRQDPGQGLRLIYYSQIVNDFQKGDIAEGYSVSREKKESFPLTVTSAQKNPTAFYLCASSDRGAFFGQGTRLTVV.